This T cell receptor beta chain was observed in a study of T cell responses to AZD1222 COVID-19 vaccine. TCRdb's copy holds only in-frame clones and misses some; the assay was immunoSEQ multiplex PCR. The data show some 120,000 clones, with under 90% seen just once and about 4.1% held by the top ten. Findings and caveats of the study: Reports indicate that nearly half of spike-specific TCRs are directed at unmutated variant regions.

On this clone: Its antigen is unidentified.

The CDR3 runs 16 residues. CDR1 and CDR2 from the germline V gene are LNHDA and SQIVND (reference sequence). V lost 4 bases and J lost 5; bases outside the gene matches: 12. The V and J genes are TRBV19 and TRBJ1-1, with 8 bases lining up with TRBD1. The sequence was obtained from an adult in good health. The sequenced sample was peripheral blood, obtained on day 0 of AZD1222 vaccination. The DNA of the CDR3 is TGTGCCAGTAGTAACCTCCCGGGGCAGGGGGCTACTGAAGCTTTCTTT. This gives the protein CASSNLPGQGATEAFF.